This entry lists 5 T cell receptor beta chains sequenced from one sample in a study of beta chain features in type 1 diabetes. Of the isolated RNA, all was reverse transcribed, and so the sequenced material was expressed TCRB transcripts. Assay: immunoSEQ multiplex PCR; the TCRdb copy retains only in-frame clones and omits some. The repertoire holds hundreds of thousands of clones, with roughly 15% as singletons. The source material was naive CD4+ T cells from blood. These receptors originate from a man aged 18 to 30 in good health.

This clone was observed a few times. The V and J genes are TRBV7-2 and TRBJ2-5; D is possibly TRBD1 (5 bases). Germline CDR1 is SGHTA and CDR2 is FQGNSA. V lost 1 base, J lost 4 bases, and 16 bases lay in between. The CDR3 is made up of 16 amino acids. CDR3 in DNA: TGTGCCAGCAGCTTAGAAAGGGGCGGCAGGCGAGAGACCCAGTACTTC. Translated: CASSLERGGRRETQYF.

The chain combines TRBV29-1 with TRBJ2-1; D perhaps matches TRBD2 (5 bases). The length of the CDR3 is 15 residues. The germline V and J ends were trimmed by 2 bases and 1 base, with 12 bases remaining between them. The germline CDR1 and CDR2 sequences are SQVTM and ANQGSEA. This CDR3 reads CSVEKGAASYNEQFF. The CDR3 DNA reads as TGCAGCGTTGAAAAGGGAGCGGCGTCCTACAATGAGCAGTTCTTC.

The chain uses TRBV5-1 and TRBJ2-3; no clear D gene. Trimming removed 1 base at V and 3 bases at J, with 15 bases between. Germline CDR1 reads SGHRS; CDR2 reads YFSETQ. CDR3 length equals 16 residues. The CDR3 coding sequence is TGCGCCAGCAGCTTGTTGCCGCGCGGAAGAACAGATACGCAGTATTTT. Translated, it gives CASSLLPRGRTDTQYF.

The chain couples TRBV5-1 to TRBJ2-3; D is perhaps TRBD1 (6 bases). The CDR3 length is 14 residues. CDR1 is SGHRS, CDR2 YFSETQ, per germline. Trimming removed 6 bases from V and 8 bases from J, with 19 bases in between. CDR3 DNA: TGCGCCAGCACCACAGGGATGCAGGCGGGTACGCAGTATTTT. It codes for CASTTGMQAGTQYF.

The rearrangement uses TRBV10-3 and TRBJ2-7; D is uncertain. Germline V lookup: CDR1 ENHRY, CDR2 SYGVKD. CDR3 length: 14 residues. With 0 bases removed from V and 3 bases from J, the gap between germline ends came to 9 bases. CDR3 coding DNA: TGTGCCATCAGTGAGTCGGCCAGAAACTACGAGCAGTACTTC. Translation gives CAISESARNYEQYF.